This T cell receptor beta chain is from a study of Graves' ophthalmopathy and Graves' hyperthyroidism. Study context: The blood sample was drawn at first diagnosis and before any treatment.

Amplification targeted the TCR beta CDR3 regions, with RNA transcripts as the source material. HTBI-primed RT-PCR formed the first round, and a multiplex PCR formed the second. MiXCR, applied by TCRdb to the multiplex PCR reads, yields one record per CDR3 protein. The sample includes tens of thousands of distinct CDR3 sequences, over 45% seen only once; the top ten take 23%. This clonotype was seen repeatedly, ten times or more. Certain patients, namely those with other autoimmune diseases, uncontrolled infections, pregnancy or lactation, were excluded. As diagnostic evidence, clinical symptoms, serum thyroxine, TRAb, thyroid ultrasound and orbital computed tomography were relied upon. The sequence was collected from an adult man with Graves' ophthalmopathy. Sequencing was performed on peripheral blood.

CDR3 in amino acids: CASSAINRDYMNTEAFF. The CDR3 coding sequence is TGTGCCAGCAGTGCCATTAACAGGGACTACATGAACACTGAAGCTTTCTTT. V is TRBV6-1 and J is TRBJ1-1; a weak D match, TRBD1 (6 bases). Germline V lookup: CDR1 MNHNS, CDR2 SASEGT. The ends were cut back, 4 bases at V and 0 bases at J, with 18 bases in the middle. This CDR3 has 17 residues.